The 15 T cell receptor beta chains presented below share a single source sample, sequenced in a study of identical twins. TCRdb reprocessed the 5' RACE reads via MiXCR and lists one record per CDR3 protein. The data contain about 240,000 distinct CDR3 sequences, 6% to 8.5% of them singletons. The data also belong to a second study, concerning yellow fever vaccine responses in identical twins.

Sequenced sample: CD8+ T cells sorted from blood. The receptor source for this set is a woman under 30 in good health.

In its sample, this clonotype was seen a few times. This chain's CDR3 is CASSLEGLAIPNEQFF. The CDR3 region has the DNA TGTGCCAGCAGTTTAGAGGGACTAGCGATACCCAATGAGCAGTTCTTC. The chain has TRBV12-3 or TRBV12-4 and TRBJ2-1, with 10 positions matching TRBD2. The CDR3 consists of 16 residues. With V trimmed by 1 base and J by 6 bases, 6 bases remained unmatched.

This chain uses TRBV5-6 with TRBJ1-4; D gene unclear. V lost 4 bases and J 2 bases, leaving 12 bases between the germline ends. This CDR3 contains 15 residues. CDR1 is SGHDT, CDR2 YYEEEE, per germline. CDR3 in amino acids: CASSHVRATNEKLFF. In nucleotides, the CDR3 is TGTGCCAGCAGCCACGTCCGGGCTACTAATGAAAAACTGTTTTTT.

This clonotype was detected many times. The chain carries TRBV14 and TRBJ1-1; possible D gene TRBD1, 5 bases. From germline, CDR1 is SGHDN and CDR2 FVKESK. Trimming removed 2 bases from V and 4 bases from J, with 11 bases in between. CDR3 size: 14 residues. CDR3 DNA: TGTGCCAGCAGCCAACTCCTTGGGGGCACTGAAGCTTTCTTT. Protein sequence: CASSQLLGGTEAFF.

V gene TRBV27 combines with J gene TRBJ1-1, with unresolved D. In germline, CDR1 is MNHEY, CDR2 SMNVEV (reference sequence). V was pared by 3 bases and J by 0 bases, with 11 bases between. The CDR3 is 15 residues long. CDR3 sequence (DNA): TGTGCCAGCAGTTTGAGTGGGCTGCTGAACACTGAAGCTTTCTTT. Encoded protein: CASSLSGLLNTEAFF.

V and J are TRBV6-1 and TRBJ2-7; TRBD2 agrees at 11 bases. Germline values: CDR1 MNHNS, CDR2 SASEGT. This CDR3 has 15 residues. The J segment lost 3 bases and the V segment lost 6 bases, leaving 7 bases of the junction unmatched. The CDR3 DNA follows: TGTGCCAGCAGAAAAGAAGGACTAGCGGGCTACGAGCAGTACGTC. As protein: CASRKEGLAGYEQYV.

In this sample, this clonotype turned up a few times. V usage is TRBV12-3 or TRBV12-4 and J usage is TRBJ2-3; D not certain. This CDR3 has 13 residues. Trimming removed 1 base at V and 5 bases at J, with 7 bases between. The CDR3 DNA sequence: TGTGCCAGCAGTTTAGGGGCTAGAGATACGCAGTATTTT. Translation gives CASSLGARDTQYF.

This clonotype has ten or more counts. The chain joins TRBV7-8 to TRBJ2-1; unclear D gene. CDR3 length: 12 amino acids. From germline, CDR1 is SGHVS and CDR2 FQNEAQ. The V end was cut by 0 bases, the J end by 9 bases, with 6 bases between. The CDR3 region is CASSLAVTEQFF. The CDR3 DNA reads as TGTGCCAGCAGCTTAGCGGTGACTGAGCAGTTCTTC.

The genes are TRBV12-3 or TRBV12-4 and TRBJ2-1, with D tentatively TRBD2 (7 bases). Trimming took 3 bases from V and 9 from J, leaving 12 bases between them. The CDR3 loop spans 13 amino acids. The CDR3 loop reads CASSFGGPGEQFF. CDR3 coding DNA: TGTGCCAGCAGTTTCGGGGGGCCGGGTGAGCAGTTCTTC.

The chain carries TRBV7-2 and TRBJ2-7; 7 nucleotides line up with TRBD1. CDR3 length: 14 amino acids. Germline loops: CDR1 SGHTA, CDR2 FQGNSA. The junction had 9 bases not matched to a gene; V was cut back by 5 bases and J by 5 bases. CDR3 residues: CASSPYRGGDEQYF. The CDR3 DNA is TGTGCCAGCAGCCCGTACAGGGGCGGTGACGAGCAGTACTTC.

The rearrangement joins TRBV20-1 to TRBJ2-7; D unclear. Germline lookup yields CDR1 DFQATT and CDR2 SNEGSKA (reference sequence). The CDR3 has 11 residues. Trimming removed 5 bases from V and 3 bases from J, with 8 bases in between. The CDR3 here is CSAGSDYEQYV. The CDR3 DNA reads as TGCAGTGCTGGATCCGACTACGAGCAGTACGTC.

The chain joins TRBV6-5 to TRBJ2-2; TRBD2 aligns across 7 bases. Per the germline V gene, CDR1 is MNHEY and CDR2 is SVGAGI. The trim removed 0 bases at V and 0 bases at J, leaving 7 bases unmatched. CDR3 length: 18 residues. CDR3 DNA: TGTGCCAGCAGTTACTCAATCGGGCTAGCGGCGAACACCGGGGAGCTGTTTTTT. It translates to CASSYSIGLAANTGELFF.

The chain carries TRBV27 and TRBJ2-1, with D hard to call. This CDR3 is built from 11 residues. Germline V gives CDR1 MNHEY, CDR2 SMNVEV (reference sequence). The V end lost 6 bases, the J end lost 4 bases, and 4 bases lay between the germline ends. The CDR3 reads CASRRYNEQFF. CDR3 sequence (DNA): TGTGCCAGCAGAAGATACAATGAGCAGTTCTTC.

This clonotype was seen ten or more times. V usage is TRBV7-9 and J usage is TRBJ2-1, with TRBD2 identical over 9 bases. Trimming at V came to 2 bases and at J to 5 bases, leaving 7 bases not matched to a gene. CDR3 length equals 16 residues. Looked up from germline, CDR1 is SEHNR and CDR2 is FQNEAQ (reference sequence). The CDR3 bases are TGTGCCAGCAGCTTACCCAGCGGGGGGCCCCACAATGAGCAGTTCTTC. Its translation: CASSLPSGGPHNEQFF.

The chain combines TRBV7-2 with TRBJ2-5; D might be TRBD1 or TRBD2, each matching 5 bases. This CDR3 region has 17 residues. Per germline, CDR1 SGHTA and CDR2 FQGNSA. V was shortened by 1 base and J by 4 bases, with 19 bases between the two germline ends. The DNA for the CDR3 is TGTGCCAGCAGCTTAGGGCTCGGTGGGGGATTCCCAGAGACCCAGTACTTC. It yields the protein CASSLGLGGGFPETQYF.

This clonotype was observed at least ten times. V usage is TRBV7-9 and J usage is TRBJ2-1; unclear D gene. This CDR3 has 13 amino acids. V was pared by 4 bases and J by 6 bases, with 10 bases between. Germline-derived CDR1 and CDR2 are SEHNR and FQNEAQ (reference sequence). CDR3 DNA sequence: TGTGCCAGCAGCTCTGGACCGAGCAATGAGCAGTTCTTC. Its translation: CASSSGPSNEQFF.